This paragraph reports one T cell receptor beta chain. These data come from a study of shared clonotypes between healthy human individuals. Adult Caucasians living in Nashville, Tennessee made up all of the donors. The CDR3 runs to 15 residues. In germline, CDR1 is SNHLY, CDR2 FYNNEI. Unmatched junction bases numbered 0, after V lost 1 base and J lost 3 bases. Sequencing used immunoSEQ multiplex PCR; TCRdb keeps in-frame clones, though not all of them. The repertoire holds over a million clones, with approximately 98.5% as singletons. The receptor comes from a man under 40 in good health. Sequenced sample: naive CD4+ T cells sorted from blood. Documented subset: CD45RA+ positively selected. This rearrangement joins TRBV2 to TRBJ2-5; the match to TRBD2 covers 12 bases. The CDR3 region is CASSEGTSGKETQYF. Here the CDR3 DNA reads TGTGCCAGCAGTGAAGGGACTAGCGGGAAAGAGACCCAGTACTTC.